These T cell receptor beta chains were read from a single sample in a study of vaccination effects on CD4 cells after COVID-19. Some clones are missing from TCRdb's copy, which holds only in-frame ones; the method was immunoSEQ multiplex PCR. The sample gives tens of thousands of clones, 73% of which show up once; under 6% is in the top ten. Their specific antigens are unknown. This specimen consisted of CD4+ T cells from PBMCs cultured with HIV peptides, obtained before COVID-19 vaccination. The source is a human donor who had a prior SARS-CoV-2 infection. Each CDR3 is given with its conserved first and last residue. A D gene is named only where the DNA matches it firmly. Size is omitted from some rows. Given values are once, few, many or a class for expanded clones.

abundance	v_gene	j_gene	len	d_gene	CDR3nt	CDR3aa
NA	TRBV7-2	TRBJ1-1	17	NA	TGTGCCAGCAGCGCAGTCATTTTAAACGAAGGGGTCACTGAAGCTTTCTTT	CASSAVILNEGVTEAFF
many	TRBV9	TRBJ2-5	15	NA	TGTGCCAGCAGCGTAAATGGGCACTTGGAAGAGACCCAGTACTTC	CASSVNGHLEETQYF
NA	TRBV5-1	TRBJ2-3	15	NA	TGCGCCAGCGCCGTGACGGGGGTTAGCACAGATACGCAGTATTTT	CASAVTGVSTDTQYF
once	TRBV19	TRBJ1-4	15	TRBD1	TGTGCCAGTAGCCGGACAGGGAACTTTGTTGAAAAACTGTTTTTT	CASSRTGNFVEKLFF
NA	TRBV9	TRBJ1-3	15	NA	TGTGCCAGCAGCGTAGACGGGAACTCTGGAAACACCATATATTTT	CASSVDGNSGNTIYF
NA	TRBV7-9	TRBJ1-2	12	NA	TGTGCCAGCAGCTACACGGGGGATGGCTACACCTTC	CASSYTGDGYTF
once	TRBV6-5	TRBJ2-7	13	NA	TGTGCCAGCAGTAGGGGCCGAGATATTGAGCAGTACTTC	CASSRGRDIEQYF
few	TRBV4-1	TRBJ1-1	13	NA	TGCGCCAGCAGGACAGCCATGAACACTGAAGCTTTCTTT	CASRTAMNTEAFF
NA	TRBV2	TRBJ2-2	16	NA	TGTGCCAGCGGCGAGACTACTCTACCCTACACCGGGGAGCTGTTTTTT	CASGETTLPYTGELFF
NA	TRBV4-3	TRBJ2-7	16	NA	TGCGCCAGCAGCCAAGAGTTGGCCGCTGTGGAATACGAGCAGTACTTC	CASSQELAAVEYEQYF
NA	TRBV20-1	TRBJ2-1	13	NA	TGCAGTGCTAGTCGTCAGAGCCTGTCCGAGCAGTTCTTC	CSASRQSLSEQFF
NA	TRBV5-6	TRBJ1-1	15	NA	TGTGCCAGCAGCGCCAGTCCAGGTCTAAACACTGAAGCTTTCTTT	CASSASPGLNTEAFF
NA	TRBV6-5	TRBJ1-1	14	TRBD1	TGTGCCAGCAAACGACAGGGTCTGAAGACTGAAGCTTTCTTT	CASKRQGLKTEAFF
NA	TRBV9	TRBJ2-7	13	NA	TGTGCCAGCAGCGTTCGACAGGAAGCCGAGCAGTACTTC	CASSVRQEAEQYF
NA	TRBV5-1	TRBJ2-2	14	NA	TGCGCCAGCAGCTTGGGAACCAACACCGGGGAGCTGTTTTTT	CASSLGTNTGELFF
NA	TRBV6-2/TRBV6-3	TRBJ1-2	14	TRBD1	TGTGCCAGCAGTTTCTTCGACAGGGAGGATGGCTACACCTTC	CASSFFDREDGYTF
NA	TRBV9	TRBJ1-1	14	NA	TGTGCCAGCAGCGCCCGGGCTTCGAACACTGAAGCTTTCTTT	CASSARASNTEAFF
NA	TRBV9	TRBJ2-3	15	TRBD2	TGTGCCAGCAGCGCCGGACTAGCGTCATTGGATACGCAGTATTTT	CASSAGLASLDTQYF
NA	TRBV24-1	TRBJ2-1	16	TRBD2	TGTGCCACCAGTGATCGGTCTAGCGGGAGGCGGGGTGAGCAGTTCTTC	CATSDRSSGRRGEQFF
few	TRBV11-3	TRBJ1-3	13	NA	TGTGCCAGCAGCTTAGACAACGGAAACACCATATATTTT	CASSLDNGNTIYF
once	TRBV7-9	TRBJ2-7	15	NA	TGTGCCAGCAGCTTAGTGGTACAGGGAGCCTACGAGCAGTACTTC	CASSLVVQGAYEQYF
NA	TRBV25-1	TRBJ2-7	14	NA	TGTGCCAGCAGTGAAGCGGGGTTGGACTACGAGCAGTACTTC	CASSEAGLDYEQYF
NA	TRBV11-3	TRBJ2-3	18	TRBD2	TGTGCCAGCAGTCGGGGACTAGCGAGCTATCTTAGCACAGATACGCAGTATTTT	CASSRGLASYLSTDTQYF
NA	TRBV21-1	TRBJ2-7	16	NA	TGTGCCAGCAGCAAAACAGAAAGACTTTGCTCCTACGAGCAGTACTTC	CASSKTERLCSYEQYF
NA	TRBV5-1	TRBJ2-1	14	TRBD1	TGCGCCAGCAGCAAAACAGGGGGCCACAATGAGCAGTTCTTC	CASSKTGGHNEQFF
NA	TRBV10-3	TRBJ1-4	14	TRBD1	TGTGCCACGAACGAACCGGGACAGAATGAAAAACTGTTTTTT	CATNEPGQNEKLFF
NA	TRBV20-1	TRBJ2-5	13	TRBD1	TGCAGTGCTAGTGGGACAGGGTATGAGACCCAGTACTTC	CSASGTGYETQYF
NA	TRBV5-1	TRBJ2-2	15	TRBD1	TGCGCCAGCACCCCCCAGGGACAGGGGAGCGGGGAGCTGTTTTTT	CASTPQGQGSGELFF
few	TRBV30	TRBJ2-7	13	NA	TGTGCCTGGAGCGACGGGGCATCCTACGAGCAGTACTTC	CAWSDGASYEQYF
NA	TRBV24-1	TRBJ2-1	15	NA	TGTGCCACCAGTGATCCGGGACATAGAGTTGATGAGCAGTTCTTC	CATSDPGHRVDEQFF
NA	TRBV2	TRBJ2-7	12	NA	TGTGCCAGCAGGCGGATGCTGGACGAGCAGTACTTC	CASRRMLDEQYF
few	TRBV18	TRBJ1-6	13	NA	TGTGCCAGCTCACCGGGGCCCTATTCACCCCTCCACTTT	CASSPGPYSPLHF
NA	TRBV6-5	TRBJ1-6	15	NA	TGTGCCAGCAGCTCTGCTAGAGGAGCGGATTCACCCCTCCACTTT	CASSSARGADSPLHF
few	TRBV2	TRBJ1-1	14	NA	TGTGCCAGCAACCAGGCGGGCATGAACACTGAAGCTTTCTTT	CASNQAGMNTEAFF
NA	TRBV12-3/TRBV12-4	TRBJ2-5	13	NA	TGTGCCAGCAGTAACCGGGACCAGGAGACCCAGTACTTC	CASSNRDQETQYF
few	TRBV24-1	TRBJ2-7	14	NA	TGTGCCACCAGTGATCCACCTCCGGGCTACGAGCAGTACTTC	CATSDPPPGYEQYF
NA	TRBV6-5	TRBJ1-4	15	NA	TGTGCCAGCAGTTACCTACAGGGATCGGATGAAAAACTGTTTTTT	CASSYLQGSDEKLFF
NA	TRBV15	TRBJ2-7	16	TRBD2	TGTGCCACCAGCAGACAGCGGGAGGCCAATTCCTACGAGCAGTACTTC	CATSRQREANSYEQYF
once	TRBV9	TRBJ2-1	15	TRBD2	TGTGCCAGCAGCGTAGCGGGACTAGCGTATAATGAGCAGTTCTTC	CASSVAGLAYNEQFF
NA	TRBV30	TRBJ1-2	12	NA	TGTGCCTGGAGTGAAGGGACTTTAAGCTACACCTTC	CAWSEGTLSYTF
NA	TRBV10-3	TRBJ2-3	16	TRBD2	TGTGCCATCAGTGAGTCGCGGGGGGCCGTCACAGATACGCAGTATTTT	CAISESRGAVTDTQYF
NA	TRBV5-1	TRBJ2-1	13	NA	TGCGCCAGCAGCGCCGGGAGTTACAATGAGCAGTTCTTC	CASSAGSYNEQFF
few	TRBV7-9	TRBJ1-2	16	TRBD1	TGTGCCAGCAGCCCCGGGGGCGGTAGGGACAGGGATGGCTACACCTTC	CASSPGGGRDRDGYTF
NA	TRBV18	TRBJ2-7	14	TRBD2	TGTGCCAGCTCACCCTCTAGCGGCTCCTACGAGCAGTACTTC	CASSPSSGSYEQYF
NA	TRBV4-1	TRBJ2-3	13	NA	TGCGCCAGCAGCCAAACAGCGACGGATACGCAGTATTTT	CASSQTATDTQYF
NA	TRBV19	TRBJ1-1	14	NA	TGTGCCAGTAGTATGTTGCCGAGTAGGACTGAAGCTTTCTTT	CASSMLPSRTEAFF
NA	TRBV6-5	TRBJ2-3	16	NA	TGTGCCAGCAGTTCCTTAGCGGTTGAGGGGCCAGATACGCAGTATTTT	CASSSLAVEGPDTQYF
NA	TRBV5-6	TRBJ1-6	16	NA	TGTGCCAGCAGCTCCGAGCCGTGGGGTGATGATTCACCCCTCCACTTT	CASSSEPWGDDSPLHF
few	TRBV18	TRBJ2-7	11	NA	TGTGCCAGCTCACCCGGGTACGAGCAGTACTTC	CASSPGYEQYF
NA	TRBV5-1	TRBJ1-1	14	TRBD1	TGCGCCAGCACCGAGGGGGCTCAGAACACTGAAGCTTTCTTT	CASTEGAQNTEAFF
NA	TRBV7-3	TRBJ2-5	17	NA	TGTGCCAGCAGCTTAAGGGCGACCACCGGGGGTCAAGAGACCCAGTACTTC	CASSLRATTGGQETQYF
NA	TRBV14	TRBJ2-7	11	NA	TGTGCCAGCAGCCAAGACTACGAGCAGTACTTC	CASSQDYEQYF
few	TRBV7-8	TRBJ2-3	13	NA	TGTGCCAGCAGCTCAGCACTCCTCCATACGCAGTATTTT	CASSSALLHTQYF
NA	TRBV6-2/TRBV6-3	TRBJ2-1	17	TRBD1	TGTGCCAGCAGTTCTTATGGACAGGTTCTATCCTACAATGAGCAGTTCTTC	CASSSYGQVLSYNEQFF
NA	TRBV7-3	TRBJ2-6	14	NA	TGTGCCAGCAGCAGAGACTTCGGGGCCAACGTCCTGACTTTC	CASSRDFGANVLTF